This T cell receptor (beta chain) was obtained from a study of CD8 T cells in Susac syndrome. The ends were cut back, 6 bases at V and 6 bases at J, with 12 bases in the middle. The CDR3 sequence is 11 residues long. Germline values: CDR1 SQVTM, CDR2 ANQGSEA. Reverse transcription used roughly 0.45 to 1 ug RNA and random hexamers. The CDR3 of TCR beta was amplified by immunoSEQ multiplex PCR across 54 Vbeta and 13 Jbeta. TCRdb re-called the immunoSEQ multiplex PCR reads through MiXCR, storing one row per CDR3 protein. The profile shows around 130,000 distinct CDR3 sequences, about 93% of them singletons.

The rearrangement joins TRBV29-1 to TRBJ2-7; no firm D call. The sequence derives from a human donor with multiple sclerosis. Sequencing input: CD8+ T cells from PBMCs. The CDR3 nucleotides read TGCAGCGTAATGCTTGTGGGCGAGCAGTACTTC. This encodes CSVMLVGEQYF.